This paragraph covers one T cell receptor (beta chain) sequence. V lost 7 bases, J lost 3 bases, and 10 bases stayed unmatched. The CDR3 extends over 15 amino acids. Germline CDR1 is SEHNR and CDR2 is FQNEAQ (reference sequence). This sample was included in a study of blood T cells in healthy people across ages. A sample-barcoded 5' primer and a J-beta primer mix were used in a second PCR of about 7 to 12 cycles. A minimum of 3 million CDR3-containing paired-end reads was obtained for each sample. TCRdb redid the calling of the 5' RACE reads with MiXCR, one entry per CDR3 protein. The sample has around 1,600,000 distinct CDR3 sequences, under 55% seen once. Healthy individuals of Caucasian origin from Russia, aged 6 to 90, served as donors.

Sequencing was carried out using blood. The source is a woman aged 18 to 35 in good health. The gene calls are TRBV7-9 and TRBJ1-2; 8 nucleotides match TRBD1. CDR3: CASNSRTGNYYGYTF. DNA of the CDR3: TGTGCCAGCAACTCAAGGACAGGGAATTACTATGGCTACACCTTC. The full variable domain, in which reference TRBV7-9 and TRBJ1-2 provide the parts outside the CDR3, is DTGVSQNPRHKITKRGQNVTFRCDPISEHNRLYWYRQTLGQGPEFLTYFQNEAQLEKSRLLSDRFSAERPKGSFSTLEIQRTEQGDSAMYLCASNSRTGNYYGYTFGSGTRLTVV.